The source of this TCR beta chain is a study of shared clonotypes between healthy human individuals. Study-level background: Those who served as donors were a couple of women and a few men between the ages of 18 and 49.

V lost 2 bases and J 6 bases, leaving 12 bases between the germline ends. There are 14 residues in the CDR3. The germline gives CDR1 SGHAT, CDR2 FQNNGV. The authors' processing: ImmunoSEQ output held junction-only sequences without quality scores, so filtering differed. The assay was immunoSEQ multiplex PCR, and TCRdb's table has in-frame clones only and misses some. V, J and clone size were drawn from that table, and D and trimming were deduced from the DNA. The data hold about 2.3 million clones, with 85% to 95% observed a single time. This sequence joins TRBV11-2 and TRBJ2-3, with D hard to call. This TCR was recovered from a man aged 18 to 35 in good health. Some clones in this sample may be carry-over from other donors' samples. The sample was naive CD4+ T cells from PBMCs. Subset: CD45RA+ positively selected. The CDR3 coding sequence is TGTGCCAGCAGCTTAAACAGTGGGAAGGATACGCAGTATTTT. Protein: CASSLNSGKDTQYF.